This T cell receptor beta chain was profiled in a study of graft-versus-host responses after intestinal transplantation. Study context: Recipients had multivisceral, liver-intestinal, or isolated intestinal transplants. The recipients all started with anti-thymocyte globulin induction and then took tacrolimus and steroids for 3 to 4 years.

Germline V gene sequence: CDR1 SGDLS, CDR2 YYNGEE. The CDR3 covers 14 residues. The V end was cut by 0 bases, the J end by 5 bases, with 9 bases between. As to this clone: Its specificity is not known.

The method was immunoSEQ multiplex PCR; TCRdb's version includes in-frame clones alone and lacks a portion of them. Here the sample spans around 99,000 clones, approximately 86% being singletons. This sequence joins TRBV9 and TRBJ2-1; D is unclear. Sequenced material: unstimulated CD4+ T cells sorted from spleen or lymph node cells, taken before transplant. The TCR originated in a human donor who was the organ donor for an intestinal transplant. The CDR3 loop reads CASSVVPEDNEQFF. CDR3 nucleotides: TGTGCCAGCAGCGTAGTTCCAGAAGACAATGAGCAGTTCTTC.